The 26 T cell receptor beta chains presented below share a single source sample, sequenced in a study of cytomegalovirus exposure and HLA in healthy donors. It was with 60 Vbeta and 13 Jbeta primers that the PCR ran. This table comes from immunoSEQ multiplex PCR, and its TCRdb copy is limited to in-frame clones, with some not included. The sample yields 150,000 to 160,000 clones, about four fifths seen once. The sample taken for sequencing was PBMCs. All receptors come from a man aged 18 to 30 in good health and CMV-seronegative.

On this clone: Sequence at one end of the junction differs from germline and may be a read error. This chain connects TRBV7-9 to TRBJ2-3; TRBD2 agrees at 12 bases. The CDR3 covers 17 residues. Germline CDR1 and CDR2: SEHNR and FQNEAQ (reference sequence). CDR3 sequence (DNA): TGTTCCAGCAGCTATTCTAGCGGGGGGGCCGGGACAGGTACGCAGTATTTT. This sequence encodes CSSSYSSGGAGTGTQYF.

V and J are TRBV7-9 and TRBJ2-7; TRBD2 matches 9 bases. This CDR3 has 16 amino acids. CDR1 is SEHNR, CDR2 FQNEAQ, per germline (reference sequence). Losses at the gene ends were 6 bases for V and 2 bases for J; bases not matched to a gene: 11. The CDR3 reads CASSPLFSGGPYEQYF. The DNA for the CDR3 is TGTGCCAGCAGTCCCCTCTTTAGCGGGGGCCCCTACGAGCAGTACTTC.

This rearrangement joins TRBV18 to TRBJ2-5; 10 positions agree with TRBD2. CDR1 and CDR2 (germline): KGHSH, LQKENI. V was clipped by 2 bases and J by 2 bases; unmatched bases: 8. This CDR3 spans 17 amino acids. The CDR3 here is CASSPVPSGGPQETQYF. CDR3 nucleotides: TGTGCCAGCTCACCAGTCCCTAGCGGGGGCCCACAAGAGACCCAGTACTTC.

This clone has a handful of counts. V and J are TRBV11-1 and TRBJ2-2, with D perhaps TRBD2 (5 bases). This CDR3 is built from 15 residues. V was shortened by 5 bases and J by 5 bases, with 15 bases between the two germline ends. CDR1 and CDR2 (germline): SGHAT, FQDESV (reference sequence). CDR3 protein: CASSPGRGETGELFF. DNA for the CDR3: TGTGCCAGCAGCCCAGGTCGGGGAGAGACCGGGGAGCTGTTTTTT.

The V gene is TRBV5-1, the J gene TRBJ2-1; 8 positions agree with TRBD1. V lost 4 bases and J lost 9; bases outside the gene matches: 6. The CDR3 sequence is 13 residues long. CDR1 and CDR2 from the germline V gene are SGHRS and YFSETQ. The CDR3 coding sequence is TGCGCCAGCAGCCATCCAGACAGGGGTGAGCAGTTCTTC. Residues: CASSHPDRGEQFF.

The chain has TRBV23-1 and TRBJ2-5; maybe TRBD2 (5 bases). TRBV23-1 is treated as an ORF (open reading frame) with a function not yet certain. V gave up 7 bases and J gave up 1 base, with 16 bases separating them. The CDR3 spans 15 residues. In DNA form, the CDR3 reads TGCGCCAGCATCCTCTCCGACTATCTCCAAGAGACCCAGTACTTC. Translation: CASILSDYLQETQYF.

The V gene is TRBV6-1, the J gene TRBJ2-3; perhaps TRBD1 as D (5 bases). CDR1 is MNHNS and CDR2 is SASEGT in the germline V gene. Trimming cost V 10 bases and J 4 bases, with 18 bases left between them. There are 14 residues in the CDR3. CDR3 sequence: CATTPEARADTQYF. The CDR3 DNA reads TGTGCCACTACTCCCGAGGCCAGGGCAGATACGCAGTATTTT.

The chain carries TRBV13 and TRBJ2-2; D gene unclear. This CDR3 is built from 12 residues. CDR1 is PRHDT, CDR2 FYEKMQ, per germline (reference sequence). With 5 bases removed from V and 2 bases from J, the gap between germline ends came to 3 bases. The CDR3 here is CASSPNTGELFF. The CDR3 DNA reads TGTGCCAGCAGCCCTAACACCGGGGAGCTGTTTTTT.

The CDR3 reads CASSDRGRSEQYF. CDR3 DNA: TGCGCCAGCAGCGACAGGGGGCGAAGCGAGCAGTACTTC. The V gene is TRBV4-3, the J gene TRBJ2-7, with 10 bases matching TRBD1. Germline V gene data show CDR1 as LGHNA and CDR2 as YSLEER. This CDR3 is 13 amino acids long. Trimming took 5 bases from V and 6 from J; bases not matched to a gene: 4.

This chain connects TRBV4-1 to TRBJ2-2, with 12 nucleotides matching TRBD2. Germline values: CDR1 MGHRA, CDR2 YSYEKL. V lost 3 bases, J lost 5 bases, and 1 base stayed unmatched. The CDR3 covers 15 residues. The CDR3 here is CASSQLAGGTGELFF. DNA of the CDR3: TGCGCCAGCAGCCAGCTAGCGGGGGGGACCGGGGAGCTGTTTTTT.

V gene TRBV5-4 combines with J gene TRBJ1-1; D is undetermined. The V end lost 4 bases, the J end lost 7 bases, and 11 bases lay between the germline ends. CDR1 and CDR2 from the germline V gene are SGHNT and YYREEE (reference sequence). The CDR3 runs to 12 residues. This chain's CDR3 is CASSTPRGEAFF. For the CDR3, the DNA is TGTGCCAGCAGCACACCCAGAGGTGAAGCTTTCTTT. Full variable domain (missing parts from reference TRBV5-4 and TRBJ1-1): ETGVTQSPTHLIKTRGQQVTLRCSSQSGHNTVSWYQQALGQGPQFIFQYYREEENGRGNFPPRFSGLQFPNYSSELNVNALELDDSALYLCASSTPRGEAFFGQGTRLTVV.

This clone appeared a single time. The gene calls are TRBV9 and TRBJ2-7; the D gene is possibly TRBD1 (5 bases). CDR1 and CDR2 (germline): SGDLS, YYNGEE. This CDR3 comprises 14 residues. With 0 bases removed from V and 1 base from J, the gap between germline ends came to 8 bases. The CDR3 DNA follows: TGTGCCAGCAGCGTAGGGACATATTCCTACGAGCAGTACTTC. It specifies CASSVGTYSYEQYF.

The V call is TRBV21-1, the J call TRBJ1-2; TRBD1 is the table's D call and was not checked against the DNA. TRBV21-1 is a known pseudogene. The CDR3 runs 9 residues. The CDR3 region has the DNA TGTGCCCCAAACTATGGCTACACCTTC. It encodes CAPNYGYTF.

A few counts support this clone. The V and J genes are TRBV5-8 and TRBJ2-1, with D possibly TRBD2 on 6 matching bases. Trimming cost V 10 bases and J 7 bases, with 27 bases left between them. The CDR3 spans 16 residues. Germline V lookup: CDR1 SGHTS, CDR2 YDEGEE. The CDR3 nucleotides read TGTGCCTACCAGCGTCCGGGAGACAAGGCCTCGAATGAGCAGTTCTTC. Residues: CAYQRPGDKASNEQFF. Together with reference TRBV5-8 and TRBJ2-1, the CDR3 gives the full variable domain: EAGVTQSPTHLIKTRGQQATLRCSPISGHTSVYWYQQALGLGLQFLLWYDEGEERNRGNFPPRFSGRQFPNYSSELNVNALELEDSALYLCAYQRPGDKASNEQFFGPGTRLTVL.

This clone was seen a handful of times. The V call is TRBV7-9, the J call TRBJ1-2; 9 bases line up with TRBD1. Germline V CDR1 and CDR2: SEHNR, FQNEAQ (reference sequence). V shed 0 bases, J shed 2 bases, and the junction held 1 base outside the gene matches. The CDR3 consists of 15 residues. The CDR3 DNA follows: TGTGCCAGCAGCTTAGCCGGACAGGGGAACTATGGCTACACCTTC. Protein: CASSLAGQGNYGYTF.

The genes are TRBV18 and TRBJ2-7; D perhaps matches TRBD1 (6 bases). CDR3 length: 14 amino acids. The germline V gene has CDR1 KGHSH and CDR2 LQKENI. V was clipped by 5 bases and J by 1 base, with 12 bases between them. This CDR3 is CASSLQDSSYEQYV. The CDR3 bases are TGTGCCAGCTCATTACAGGACAGTTCCTACGAGCAGTACGTC.

The genes are TRBV2 and TRBJ2-3; D unclear. Between the trimmed V and J ends, which lost 7 bases and 9 bases, there was a span of 17 bases. Germline V CDR1 and CDR2: SNHLY, FYNNEI. The CDR3 extends over 13 amino acids. The CDR3 is CASKAVTRETQYF. The CDR3 DNA sequence: TGTGCCAGCAAGGCGGTTACCCGCGAGACGCAGTATTTT.

This chain links TRBV6-5 with TRBJ1-2; 8 bases align to TRBD1. CDR1 and CDR2 (germline): MNHEY, SVGAGI. Unmatched junction bases numbered 6, after V lost 6 bases and J lost 3 bases. This CDR3 is 14 amino acids long. CDR3 amino acids: CASRPGGTDYGYTF. CDR3 in DNA: TGTGCCAGCAGGCCAGGGGGCACGGACTATGGCTACACCTTC.

V gene TRBV5-4 combines with J gene TRBJ1-4; no clear D gene. The CDR3 is 16 amino acids. The V and J ends lost 7 bases and 7 bases respectively, with 23 bases between them. CDR1 is SGHNT, CDR2 YYREEE, per germline (reference sequence). This CDR3 is CASAPGSSRSVEKLFF. CDR3 nucleotide sequence: TGTGCCAGCGCTCCCGGTTCCTCGCGCTCCGTTGAAAAACTGTTTTTT.

V and J are TRBV18 and TRBJ1-2, with TRBD1 matching over 7 bases. V shed 4 bases and J 8 bases; nucleotides not matched to a gene: 13. The CDR3 has 15 residues. Germline V gene data show CDR1 as KGHSH and CDR2 as LQKENI. In nucleotides, the CDR3 is TGTGCCAGCTCACGCGAGGGACAGCTGCAATTCGGCTACACCTTC. This sequence encodes CASSREGQLQFGYTF.

The genes are TRBV7-2 and TRBJ1-1, with D perhaps matching TRBD1 (5 bases). V lost 2 bases, J lost 4 bases, and 14 bases lay in between. This CDR3 contains 15 residues. CDR1 is SGHTA, CDR2 FQGNSA, per germline. CDR3 in amino acids: CASSLRGSRSTEAFF. The DNA for the CDR3 is TGTGCCAGCAGCTTAAGGGGATCCAGGAGCACTGAAGCTTTCTTT.

Here the CDR3 reads CASRLDSYNEQFF. CDR3 nucleotides: TGTGCCAGCAGATTAGACTCCTACAATGAGCAGTTCTTC. This chain joins TRBV25-1 and TRBJ2-1; D gene ambiguous. Trimming took off 6 bases at V and 0 bases at J, with 6 bases between the two ends. In germline, CDR1 is MGHDK, CDR2 SYGVNS. The CDR3 length is 13 residues.

CDR3 nucleotide sequence: TGTGCCAGCAGCTTGGGGGACTTTTCCTATGGCTACACCTTC. Residues: CASSLGDFSYGYTF. The chain combines TRBV7-8 with TRBJ1-2, with D perhaps matching TRBD1 (5 bases). V was shortened by 3 bases and J by 4 bases, with 12 bases between the two germline ends. Germline CDR1 is SGHVS and CDR2 is FQNEAQ. The CDR3 consists of 14 residues.

Turning to this clone: At one end, the junction sequence differs from germline, possibly due to a read error. The V gene is TRBV7-9, the J gene TRBJ1-2, with TRBD1 identical over 8 bases. Per the germline V gene, CDR1 is SEHNR and CDR2 is FQNEAQ (reference sequence). CDR3 length: 12 residues. CDR3 in amino acids: CTSSVGQVGYTF. DNA of the CDR3: TGTACCAGCAGCGTGGGACAGGTCGGCTACACCTTC. Full variable domain (rest looked up from reference TRBV7-9 and TRBJ1-2): DTGVSQNPRHKITKRGQNVTFRCDPISEHNRLYWYRQTLGQGPEFLTYFQNEAQLEKSRLLSDRFSAERPKGSFSTLEIQRTEQGDSAMYLCTSSVGQVGYTFGSGTRLTVV.

V and J are TRBV7-9 and TRBJ2-3; perhaps TRBD1 as D (5 bases). The germline V gene encodes CDR1 SEHNR and CDR2 FQNEAQ (reference sequence). The V end lost 4 bases, the J end lost 3 bases, and 20 bases lay between the germline ends. The CDR3 runs 17 residues. The DNA of the CDR3 is TGTGCCAGCAGCTCCCTTCTTGGGGCGGTTTTGACAGATACGCAGTATTTT. Translation gives CASSSLLGAVLTDTQYF.

This chain joins TRBV10-3 and TRBJ1-5; D is unresolved. Trimming removed 2 bases at V and 4 bases at J, with 12 bases between. Germline-derived CDR1 and CDR2 are ENHRY and SYGVKD. The CDR3 loop spans 15 amino acids. CDR3 nucleotides: TGTGCCATCAGTGAGGGACGGGAGTTAAATCAGCCCCAGCATTTT. Translated: CAISEGRELNQPQHF.